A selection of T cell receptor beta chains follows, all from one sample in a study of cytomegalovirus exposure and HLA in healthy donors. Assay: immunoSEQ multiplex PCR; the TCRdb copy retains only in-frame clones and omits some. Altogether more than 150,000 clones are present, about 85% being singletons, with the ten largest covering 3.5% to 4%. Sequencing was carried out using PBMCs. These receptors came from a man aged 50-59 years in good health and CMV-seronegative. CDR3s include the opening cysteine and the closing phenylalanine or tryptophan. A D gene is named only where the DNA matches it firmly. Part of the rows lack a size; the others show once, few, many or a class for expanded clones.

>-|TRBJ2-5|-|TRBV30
TGTGCCTGGAGTGTACCCCCCCCCGGGGGGACCCAGTACTTC
CAWSVPPPGGTQYF
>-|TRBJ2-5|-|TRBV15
TGTGCCACCAGCAGAGATTGGAGGGCAGCCGAAGAGACCCAGTACTTC
CATSRDWRAAEETQYF
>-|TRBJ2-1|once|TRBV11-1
TGTGCCAGCAGCCCACGACAGAGCTCCTACAATGAGCAGTTCTTC
CASSPRQSSYNEQFF
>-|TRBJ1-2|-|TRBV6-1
TGTGCCAGCAGTACGACTCCAAACTATGGCTACACCTTC
CASSTTPNYGYTF
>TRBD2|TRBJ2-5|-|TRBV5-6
TGTGCCAGCAGCGTAGCGGGGGGGCCAGGGACCCAGTACTTC
CASSVAGGPGTQYF
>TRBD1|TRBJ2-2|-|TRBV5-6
TGTGCCAGCAGCCGACAGGGGGTATCCACCGGGGAGCTGTTTTTT
CASSRQGVSTGELFF
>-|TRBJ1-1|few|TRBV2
TGTGCCAGCATGACAAGACGAAACACTGAAGCTTTCTTT
CASMTRRNTEAFF
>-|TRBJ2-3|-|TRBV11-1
TGTGCCAGCAGCCCAGGGGCTAGAAGCACAGATACGCAGTATTTT
CASSPGARSTDTQYF
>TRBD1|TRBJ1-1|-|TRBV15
TGTGCCACCAGCTCACAAGACAGGGGAAGTACTGAAGCTTTCTTT
CATSSQDRGSTEAFF
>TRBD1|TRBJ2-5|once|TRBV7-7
TGTGCTAGCAGCTGGACAGGGGGAGAGACCCAGTACTTC
CASSWTGGETQYF
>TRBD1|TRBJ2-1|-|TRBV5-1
TGCGCCAGCAGCCAGGACAGGGGAGAGGCAAATGAGCAGTTCTTC
CASSQDRGEANEQFF
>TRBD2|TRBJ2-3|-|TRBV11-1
TGTGCCAGCAGCTTAGCGCGTAGCGGGGGGGCCCGAACAGATACGCAGTATTTT
CASSLARSGGARTDTQYF
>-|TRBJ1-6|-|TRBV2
TGTGCCAGCAATTACCGGACAGATAATTCACCCCTCCACTTT
CASNYRTDNSPLHF
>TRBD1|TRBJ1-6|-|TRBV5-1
TGCGCCAGCAGCCTTACGGGACAGGGGACACCTAATTCACCCCTCCACTTT
CASSLTGQGTPNSPLHF
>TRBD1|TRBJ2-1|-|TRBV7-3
TGTGCCAGCAGCCTGACAGGGAGCTCCTACAATGAGCAGTTCTTC
CASSLTGSSYNEQFF
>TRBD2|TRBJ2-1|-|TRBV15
TGTGCCACCAGCAGAGACGTAGCGGGGGACAGCTCCTACAATGAGCAGTTCTTC
CATSRDVAGDSSYNEQFF
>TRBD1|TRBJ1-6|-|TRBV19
TGTGCCAGTAGGGGACAGAATAATTCACCCCTCCACTTT
CASRGQNNSPLHF
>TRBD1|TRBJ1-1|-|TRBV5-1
TGCGCCAGCAGCCCCGACAGGGGGACCATGAACACTGAAGCTTTCTTT
CASSPDRGTMNTEAFF
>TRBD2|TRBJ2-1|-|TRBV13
TGTGCCAGCAGCTTAGAAGCGGGGGGGCACTACAATGAGCAGTTCTTC
CASSLEAGGHYNEQFF
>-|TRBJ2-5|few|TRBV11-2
TGTGCCAGCAGCTCACGACAGCAGATACAAGAGACCCAGTACTTC
CASSSRQQIQETQYF
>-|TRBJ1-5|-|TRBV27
TGTGCCAGCAGTCTGAGTTACAATCAGCCCCAGCATTTT
CASSLSYNQPQHF
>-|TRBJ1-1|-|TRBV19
TGTGCCAGTAGTCAGGGGCTGAGCACTGAAGCTTTCTTT
CASSQGLSTEAFF
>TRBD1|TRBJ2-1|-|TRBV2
TGTGCCAGCACGCGATCCGGGACAGGGTCTGAGCAGTTCTTC
CASTRSGTGSEQFF
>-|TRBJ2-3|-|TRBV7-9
TGTGCCAGCAGCTCTCTGGACTTAGACCCACCCACCACAGATACGCAGTATTTT
CASSSLDLDPPTTDTQYF
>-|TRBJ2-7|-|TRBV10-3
TGTGCCATCAGTTCACAGGGTTACGAGCAGTACTTC
CAISSQGYEQYF
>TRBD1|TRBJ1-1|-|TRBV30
TGTGCCTGGAGGGTGACAGGGGTTACTGAAGCTTTCTTT
CAWRVTGVTEAFF
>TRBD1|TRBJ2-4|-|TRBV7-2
TGTGCCAGCAGCTTTGAGACAGGGTTAGCCAAAAACATTCAGTACTTC
CASSFETGLAKNIQYF
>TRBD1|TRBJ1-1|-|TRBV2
TGTGCCAGCAGTGACCGGGACAGGGGATTAATGAACACTGAAGCTTTCTTT
CASSDRDRGLMNTEAFF
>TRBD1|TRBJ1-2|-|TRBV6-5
TGTGCCAGCAGTTCCATACAGGGGGTGTGGGGCTATGGCTACACCTTC
CASSSIQGVWGYGYTF
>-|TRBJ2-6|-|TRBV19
TGTGCCAGTAGCACTACCAGCTCTGGGGCCAACGTCCTGACTTTC
CASSTTSSGANVLTF
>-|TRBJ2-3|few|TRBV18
TGTGCCAGCTCACCAAGGAACAGGGAGGGTGGAGATACGCAGTATTTT
CASSPRNREGGDTQYF
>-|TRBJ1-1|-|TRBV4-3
TGCGCCAGCAGCCAAGTTTGGCCGCAAAAGATAGCTTTCTTT
CASSQVWPQKIAFF
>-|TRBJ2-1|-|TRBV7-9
TGTGCCAGCAGCCGCAATGAGCAGTTCTTC
CASSRNEQFF
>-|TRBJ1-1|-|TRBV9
TGTGCCAGCAGCGTAGGCGGGGTATCGGTGAGCACTGAAGCTTTCTTT
CASSVGGVSVSTEAFF
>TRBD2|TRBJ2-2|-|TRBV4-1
TGCGCCAGCAGCCATTACGGGGGGGCGACCGGGGAGCTGTTTTTT
CASSHYGGATGELFF
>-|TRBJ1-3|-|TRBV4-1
TGCGCCAGCAGCCAACCAGGCGGAAACACCATATATTTT
CASSQPGGNTIYF
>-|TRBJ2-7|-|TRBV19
TGTGCCAGTAGATCGGACACATATTCCTACGAGCAGTACTTC
CASRSDTYSYEQYF
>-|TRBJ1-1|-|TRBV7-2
TGTGCCAGCAGCCAGTACACAGGAGGGCTGGGGGAAGCTTTCTTT
CASSQYTGGLGEAFF
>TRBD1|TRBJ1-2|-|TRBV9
TGTGCCAGCAGCGTAGCCCGGACAGGGGGAGCGGGCTACACCTTC
CASSVARTGGAGYTF
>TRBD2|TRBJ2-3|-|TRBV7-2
TGTGCCAGCAGTCTTAACGGGGGGGCAGATACGCAGTATTTT
CASSLNGGADTQYF
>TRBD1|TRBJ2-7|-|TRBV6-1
TGTGCCAGCAGTGACTTCGGACAGGGGGAGCAGTACTTC
CASSDFGQGEQYF
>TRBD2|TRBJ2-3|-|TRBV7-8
TGTGCCAGCAGTCGGACTAGCGGGGGAGTCGAGGATACGCAGTATTTT
CASSRTSGGVEDTQYF
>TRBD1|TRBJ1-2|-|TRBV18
TGTGCCAGCTCACCCGTACAGGGGTCGGATGGCTACACCTTC
CASSPVQGSDGYTF
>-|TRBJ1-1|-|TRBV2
TGTGCCAGCAGATCAACCAGAAACACTGAAGCTTTCTTT
CASRSTRNTEAFF
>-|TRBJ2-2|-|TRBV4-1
TGCGCCAGCAGCCGGCTGTATCCAAACACCGGGGAGCTGTTTTTT
CASSRLYPNTGELFF
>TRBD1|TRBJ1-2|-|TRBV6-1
TGTGCCAGCAGCCCGACAGGGGAAAAAGGTGGCTACACCTTC
CASSPTGEKGGYTF
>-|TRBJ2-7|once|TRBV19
TGTGCCAGTAGTTCCACAGACAGCGAGCAGTACTTC
CASSSTDSEQYF
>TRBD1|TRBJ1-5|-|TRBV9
TGTGCCAGCAGCCAAGGGACAGGCCTTTATAGCAATCAGCCCCAGCATTTT
CASSQGTGLYSNQPQHF
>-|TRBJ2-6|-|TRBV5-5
TGTGCCAGCAGAAGGGGTGGAGGGGCCAACGTCCTGACTTTC
CASRRGGGANVLTF
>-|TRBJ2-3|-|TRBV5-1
TGCGCCAGCAGCGTCCAGGACAACACGCAGTATTTT
CASSVQDNTQYF
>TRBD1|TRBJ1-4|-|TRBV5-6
TGTGCCAGCAGTTGGGGACAGACTAATGAAAAACTGTTTTTT
CASSWGQTNEKLFF
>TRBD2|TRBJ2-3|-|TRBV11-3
TGTGCCAGCAGCTTAGGCACTAGCGGGGCTACAGATACGCAGTATTTT
CASSLGTSGATDTQYF
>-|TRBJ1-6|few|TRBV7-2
TGTGCCAGCAGCTTAAGTACCCAGACACCCCTCCACTTT
CASSLSTQTPLHF